This record concerns one TCR beta chain sequence. The data were produced by immunoSEQ multiplex PCR, yet TCRdb's version contains in-frame clones alone and is incomplete. The table has some 170,000 clones, about 92% seen once; the top ten hold about 0.9%. This entry belongs to a study of T cell responses to AZD1222 COVID-19 vaccine. The germline CDR1 and CDR2 sequences are SEHNR and FQNEAQ (reference sequence). The CDR3 is made up of 17 amino acids. Trimming took 0 bases from V and 8 from J, leaving 19 bases between them. The sequence came from an adult in good health. Material: peripheral blood, obtained on day 0 of AZD1222 vaccination. The chain combines TRBV7-9 with TRBJ1-4; D possibly corresponds to TRBD1 (5 bases). The CDR3 DNA reads TGTGCCAGCAGCTTAGCGCTCAGGGCCCGGGTAGAGGAAAAACTGTTTTTT. This translates into CASSLALRARVEEKLFF.